The next 8 T cell receptor beta chains were all read from a single sample in a study of T cell clones after liver transplantation. Produced via immunoSEQ multiplex PCR; TCRdb's table is partial and in-frame only. The sample consists of about 80,000 clones, roughly 80% of them appearing once. The sample consisted of CD4+ T cells from blood, taken approximately 3.5 years after liver transplant. These receptors originate from a human patient who received a liver transplant. Some of the T cells might come from the graft donor.

The chain uses TRBV28 and TRBJ1-2, with 10 bases identical to TRBD1. CDR3 length: 15 amino acids. V was pared by 5 bases and J by 9 bases, with 12 bases of the junction left unmatched. The germline gives CDR1 MDHEN, CDR2 SYDVKM. CDR3 coding DNA: TGTGCCAGCAGTCTCCCCGACAGGGGGCCATGGAGCTACACCTTC. It codes for CASSLPDRGPWSYTF.

The genes are TRBV30 and TRBJ1-2, with D maybe TRBD1 (5 bases). This CDR3 contains 13 residues. V was cut by 0 bases and J by 7 bases, with 12 bases left in between. Per germline, CDR1 GTSNPN and CDR2 SVGIG (reference sequence). CDR3 protein: CAWSVLGVRGYTF. Here the CDR3 DNA reads TGTGCCTGGAGTGTTTTGGGGGTCCGTGGCTACACCTTC. The full variable domain, completed using reference TRBV30 and TRBJ1-2, is SQTIHQWPATLVQPVGSPLSLECTVEGTSNPNLYWYRQAAGRGLQLLFYSVGIGQISSEVPQNLSASRPQDRQFILSSKKLLLSDSGFYLCAWSVLGVRGYTFGSGTRLTVV.

The rearrangement links TRBV28 to TRBJ2-7, with TRBD1 matching 9 bases. Trimming took 8 bases from V and 5 from J; bases not matched to a gene: 7. Germline V gene data show CDR1 as MDHEN and CDR2 as SYDVKM. This CDR3 is built from 13 residues. CDR3 loop: CASGTGINHEQYF. CDR3 nucleotides: TGTGCCAGCGGGACAGGGATAAACCACGAGCAGTACTTC.

This chain connects TRBV7-2 to TRBJ2-7, with 12 bases identical to TRBD2. The junction had 3 bases not matched to a gene; V was cut back by 1 base and J by 2 bases. CDR1 and CDR2 from the germline V gene are SGHTA and FQGNSA. The CDR3 loop spans 16 amino acids. CDR3 amino acids: CASSLGRTSGAYEQYF. CDR3 nucleotide sequence: TGTGCCAGCAGCTTAGGTAGGACTAGCGGGGCCTACGAGCAGTACTTC.

This clone was counted once. This sequence joins TRBV9 and TRBJ2-7; D possibly uses TRBD1 or TRBD2 (6 bases each). The CDR3 covers 13 residues. Per germline, CDR1 SGDLS and CDR2 YYNGEE. With 4 bases removed from V and 6 bases from J, the gap between germline ends came to 14 bases. CDR3 nucleotides: TGTGCCAGCAGCATTAGGGGGGAATCCGAGCAGTACTTC. Encoded protein: CASSIRGESEQYF.

As regards this clone: Relative to the germline gene, one junction end is altered; a read error may explain this. The rearrangement joins TRBV27 to TRBJ2-1; 8 bases are a match to TRBD2. The CDR3 spans 17 residues. Germline CDR1 reads MNHEY; CDR2 reads SMNVEV (reference sequence). CDR3 DNA: TGTGCCAACAGTTTACCGCCCAGGGCCACGGGGGGGAATGAGCAGTTCTTC. Translation: CANSLPPRATGGNEQFF.

The chain combines TRBV28 with TRBJ2-5, with 11 nucleotides matching TRBD2. The V gene's germline CDR1 is MDHEN and CDR2 SYDVKM. CDR3 size: 18 residues. V gave up 4 bases and J gave up 4 bases; unmatched junction bases: 14. The CDR3 sequence: CASSSLLAGVGRGETQYF. As DNA, the CDR3 is TGTGCCAGCAGTTCCTTACTAGCGGGAGTGGGTCGGGGAGAGACCCAGTACTTC.

This clone appeared a few times. This chain connects TRBV27 to TRBJ2-7; the match to TRBD2 covers 7 bases. The germline gives CDR1 MNHEY, CDR2 SMNVEV (reference sequence). V shed 2 bases, J shed 5 bases, and the junction held 12 bases outside the gene matches. The CDR3 runs 16 residues. CDR3 sequence (DNA): TGTGCCAGCAGTTTAGCCGCGGCGGGAGTACCTCACGAGCAGTACTTC. Encoded protein: CASSLAAAGVPHEQYF.